These 14 T cell receptor beta chains came from one sample sequenced in a study of cytomegalovirus exposure and HLA in healthy donors (TCRdb year 2017). The library was built by means of the immunoSEQ multiplex PCR assay. The multiplex PCR relied on a mix of 60 forward primers for TCR Vbeta segments and 13 reverse primers for TCR Jbeta segments. In its TCRdb copy, this immuneACCESS table keeps in-frame sequences only and misses some clones. Where compared with another copy, unresolved V genes explain less than half of these, and the others have no known cause. The sample table holds about 160,000 clones, of which around four fifths were seen once. The leading ten clones occupy approximately 1.4% of the sample. The sample consisted of PBMCs. All receptors derive from a woman aged 30 to 39 in good health and CMV-seronegative.

This chain joins TRBV28 and TRBJ2-7; 7 positions agree with TRBD2. Germline CDR1 and CDR2: MDHEN and SYDVKM. CDR3 size: 10 residues. V gave up 11 bases and J gave up 4 bases; unmatched junction bases: 2. The CDR3 sequence: CASGGYEQYF. CDR3 bases: TGTGCCTCCGGGGGGTACGAGCAGTACTTC. Variable domain in full (rest from reference TRBV28 and TRBJ2-7): DVKVTQSSRYLVKRTGEKVFLECVQDMDHENMFWYRQDPGLGLRLIYFSYDVKMKEKGDIPEGYSVSREKKERFSLILESASTNQTSMYLCASGGYEQYFGPGTRLTVT.

The genes are TRBV7-3 and TRBJ2-2; tentative D call: TRBD1 (6 bases). The CDR3 is 12 amino acids. The V gene's germline CDR1 is SGHTA and CDR2 FQGTGA. Trimming left V 8 bases short and J 8 bases short, with 12 bases between. The CDR3 here is CASGYRAGELFF. CDR3 coding DNA: TGTGCCAGCGGGTACAGGGCGGGGGAGCTGTTTTTT.

The sample holds a few counts of this clone. The chain couples TRBV12-5 to TRBJ1-1; no clear D gene. This CDR3 comprises 12 residues. Looked up from germline, CDR1 is LGHNT and CDR2 is FRNRAP. Trimming took off 0 bases at V and 7 bases at J, with 6 bases between the two ends. The CDR3 sequence is CASGLVNFEAFF. CDR3 coding DNA: TGTGCTAGTGGTTTGGTAAACTTTGAAGCTTTCTTT.

The chain uses TRBV11-1 and TRBJ1-1; D may be TRBD1 (6 bases). Germline CDR1 and CDR2: SGHAT and FQDESV (reference sequence). V was pared by 5 bases and J by 1 base, with 14 bases between. The CDR3 has 15 amino acids. CDR3 residues: CASSPPRGSNTEAFF. The CDR3 DNA is TGTGCCAGCAGCCCGCCCAGGGGTTCGAACACTGAAGCTTTCTTT.

The V call is TRBV10-3, the J call TRBJ1-6; 7 nucleotides match TRBD1. The V gene end was trimmed by 5 bases and the J gene end by 6 bases; junction bases not matched to a gene: 7. Germline V gives CDR1 ENHRY, CDR2 SYGVKD. This CDR3 spans 15 amino acids. In DNA form, the CDR3 reads TGTGCCATCAGTCTCACCAGGGACAGTAATTCACCCCTCCACTTT. It yields the protein CAISLTRDSNSPLHF.

This sequence joins TRBV18 and TRBJ2-2, with 8 positions matching TRBD1. The CDR3 has 16 residues. From germline, CDR1 is KGHSH and CDR2 LQKENI. The junction had 7 bases not matched to a gene; V was cut back by 3 bases and J by 4 bases. The CDR3: CASSPQGAISTGELFF. CDR3 in DNA: TGTGCCAGCTCACCGCAGGGGGCAATAAGCACCGGGGAGCTGTTTTTT.

The J gene is TRBJ1-2, the V gene TRBV2; no clear D gene. The CDR3 extends over 10 amino acids. Germline V lookup: CDR1 SNHLY, CDR2 FYNNEI. Trimming cost V 5 bases and J 5 bases, with 3 bases left between them. The DNA of the CDR3 is TGTGCCAGCAGTCAGTATGGCTACACCTTC. Translation: CASSQYGYTF.

This rearrangement joins TRBV6-1 to TRBJ1-2, with D possibly TRBD1 on 5 matching bases. Germline V lookup: CDR1 MNHNS, CDR2 SASEGT. The V and J ends lost 0 bases and 8 bases respectively, with 10 bases between them. The CDR3 loop spans 13 amino acids. CDR3 in amino acids: CASSEAGRGGYTF. In DNA, the CDR3 is TGTGCCAGCAGTGAAGCAGGGAGGGGCGGCTACACCTTC.

This clone was detected a few times. This rearrangement joins TRBV5-1 to TRBJ1-4; no firm D call. This CDR3 has 13 amino acids. The germline V gene has CDR1 SGHRS and CDR2 YFSETQ. Deletions cut 1 base from V and 8 bases from J, with 9 bases between. The CDR3 region is CASSLSPREKLFF. The CDR3 region has the DNA TGCGCCAGCAGCTTGAGTCCCAGGGAAAAACTGTTTTTT. The variable domain in full, completed from reference TRBV5-1 and TRBJ1-4, reads KAGVTQTPRYLIKTRGQQVTLSCSPISGHRSVSWYQQTPGQGLQFLFEYFSETQRNKGNFPGRFSGRQFSNSRSEMNVSTLELGDSALYLCASSLSPREKLFFGSGTQLSVL.

The chain joins TRBV6-5 to TRBJ1-3, with D maybe TRBD1 (5 bases). Trimming took 2 bases from V and 0 from J, leaving 11 bases between them. The CDR3 totals 16 residues. Germline lookup yields CDR1 MNHEY and CDR2 SVGAGI. CDR3 in amino acids: CASSYGTGNSGNTIYF. As DNA, the CDR3 is TGTGCCAGCAGTTACGGTACAGGAAACTCTGGAAACACCATATATTTT.

V and J are TRBV30 and TRBJ2-2, with TRBD1 identical over 7 bases. This CDR3 is built from 18 residues. Germline CDR1 GTSNPN, CDR2 SVGIG (reference sequence). V was clipped by 0 bases and J by 4 bases; unmatched bases: 14. CDR3 nucleotides: TGTGCCTGGAGTGTAAGGCCATGGACAGGTGAATCCACCGGGGAGCTGTTTTTT. It specifies CAWSVRPWTGESTGELFF. The whole variable domain, remainder taken from reference TRBV30 and TRBJ2-2, is SQTIHQWPATLVQPVGSPLSLECTVEGTSNPNLYWYRQAAGRGLQLLFYSVGIGQISSEVPQNLSASRPQDRQFILSSKKLLLSDSGFYLCAWSVRPWTGESTGELFFGEGSRLTVL.

The rearrangement links TRBV2 to TRBJ2-5; 9 nucleotides match TRBD1. With V trimmed by 5 bases and J by 11 bases, 15 bases remained unmatched. Germline lookup yields CDR1 SNHLY and CDR2 FYNNEI. This CDR3 has 15 amino acids. The DNA for the CDR3 is TGTGCCAGCAGTCCCAATTATGGGACAGGGAACCGGCAGTACTTC. Its translation is CASSPNYGTGNRQYF.

V and J are TRBV7-9 and TRBJ1-6, with a possible D match to TRBD1 (6 bases). The CDR3 length is 14 residues. Germline lookup yields CDR1 SEHNR and CDR2 FQNEAQ (reference sequence). The V and J ends lost 5 bases and 6 bases respectively, with 11 bases between them. The chain's CDR3 is CASSQGRSNSPLHF. In nucleotides, the CDR3 is TGTGCCAGCAGCCAGGGGCGTAGTAATTCACCCCTCCACTTT.

The chain is built from TRBV5-1 and TRBJ1-1; 8 nucleotides match TRBD1. The trim removed 4 bases at V and 4 bases at J, leaving 3 bases unmatched. The CDR3 contains 13 residues. Germline V gene data show CDR1 as SGHRS and CDR2 as YFSETQ. This CDR3 reads CASSSTGGTEAFF. The CDR3 DNA reads as TGCGCCAGCAGCAGTACAGGGGGCACTGAAGCTTTCTTT.